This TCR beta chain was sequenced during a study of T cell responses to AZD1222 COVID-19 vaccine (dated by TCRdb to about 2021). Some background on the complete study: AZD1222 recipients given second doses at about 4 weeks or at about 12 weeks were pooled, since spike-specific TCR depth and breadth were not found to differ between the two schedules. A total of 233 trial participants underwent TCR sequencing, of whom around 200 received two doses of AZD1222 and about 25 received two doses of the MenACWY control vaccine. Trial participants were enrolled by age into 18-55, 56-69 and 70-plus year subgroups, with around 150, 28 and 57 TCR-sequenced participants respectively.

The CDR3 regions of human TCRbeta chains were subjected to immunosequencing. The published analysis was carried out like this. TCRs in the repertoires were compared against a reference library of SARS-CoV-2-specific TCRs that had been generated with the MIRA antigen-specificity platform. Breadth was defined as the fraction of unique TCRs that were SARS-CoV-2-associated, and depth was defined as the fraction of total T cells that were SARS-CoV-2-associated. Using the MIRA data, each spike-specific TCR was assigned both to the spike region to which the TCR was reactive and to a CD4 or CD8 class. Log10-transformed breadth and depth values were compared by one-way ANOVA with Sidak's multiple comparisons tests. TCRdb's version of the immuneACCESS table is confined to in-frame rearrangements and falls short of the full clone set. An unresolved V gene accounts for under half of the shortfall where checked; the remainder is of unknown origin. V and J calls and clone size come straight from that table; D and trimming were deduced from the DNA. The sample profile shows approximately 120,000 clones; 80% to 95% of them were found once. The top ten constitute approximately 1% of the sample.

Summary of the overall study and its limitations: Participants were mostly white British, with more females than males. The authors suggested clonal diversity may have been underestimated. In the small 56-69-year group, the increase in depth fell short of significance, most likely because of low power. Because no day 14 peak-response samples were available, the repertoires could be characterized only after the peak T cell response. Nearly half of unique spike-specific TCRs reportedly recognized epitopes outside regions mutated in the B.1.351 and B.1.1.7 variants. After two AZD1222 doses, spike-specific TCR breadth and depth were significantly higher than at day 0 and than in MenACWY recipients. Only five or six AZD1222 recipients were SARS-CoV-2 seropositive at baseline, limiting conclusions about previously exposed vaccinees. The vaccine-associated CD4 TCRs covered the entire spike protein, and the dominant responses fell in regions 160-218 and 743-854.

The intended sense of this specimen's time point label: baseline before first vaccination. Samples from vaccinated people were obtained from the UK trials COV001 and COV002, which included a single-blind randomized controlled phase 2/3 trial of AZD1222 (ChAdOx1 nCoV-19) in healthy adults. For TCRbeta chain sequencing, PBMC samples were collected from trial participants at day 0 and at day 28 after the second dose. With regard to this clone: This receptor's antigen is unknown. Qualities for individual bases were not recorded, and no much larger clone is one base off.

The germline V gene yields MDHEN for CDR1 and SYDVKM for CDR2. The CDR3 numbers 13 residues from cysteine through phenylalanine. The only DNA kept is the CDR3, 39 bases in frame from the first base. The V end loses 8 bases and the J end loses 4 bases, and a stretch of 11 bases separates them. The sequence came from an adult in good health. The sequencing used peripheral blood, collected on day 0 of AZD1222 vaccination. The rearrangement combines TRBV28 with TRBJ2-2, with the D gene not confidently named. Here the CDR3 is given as CASGRIGTGELFF. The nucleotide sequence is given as TGTGCCAGCGGCAGAATAGGCACCGGGGAGCTGTTTTTT.